This TCR beta chain was sequenced for a study of OX40 agonist ivuxolimab in advanced cancers. Study at large: Dosing consisted of intravenous ivuxolimab at 0.01 to 10 mg/kg every 2 weeks. The study reported partial responses in three patients: one hepatocellular carcinoma, two cutaneous melanoma.

As to this clone: Its cognate antigen is unknown.

The data were produced by immunoSEQ multiplex PCR, yet TCRdb's version contains in-frame clones alone and is incomplete. The sample includes some 97,000 clones, 89% seen only once; the top ten take about 0.15%. Study-wide points: Which antigen the expanded peripheral T cells recognized is unknown.

This clonotype originated in an adult with an advanced solid tumor such as melanoma, head and neck, liver or kidney cancer. The input for sequencing was CD4+ or CD8+ T cells sorted from blood, taken in a trial of the OX40 agonist ivuxolimab.

In nucleotides, the CDR3 is TGTGCTACCAAGGGCCATGAGGGGAACTATGGCTACACCTTC. Its protein product is CATKGHEGNYGYTF. The chain uses TRBV6-1 and TRBJ1-2, with D perhaps matching TRBD1 (5 bases). CDR3 length: 14 residues. CDR1 and CDR2 (germline): MNHNS, SASEGT.